Listed here are 22 T cell receptor beta chains from one sample, sequenced in a study of cytomegalovirus exposure and HLA in healthy donors. Use of 60 Vbeta and 13 Jbeta primers characterized the PCR. Measured with immunoSEQ multiplex PCR; TCRdb has only the in-frame clones, and not every one. The repertoire has 100,000 to 150,000 clones, approximately 80% of them found once; the top ten carry 9.5% to 15%. Sequencing used PBMCs. The receptors here all came from a middle-aged woman in good health and CMV-seropositive.

This chain links TRBV7-2 with TRBJ1-5; 7 bases map to TRBD1. This CDR3 has 14 residues. Looked up from germline, CDR1 is SGHTA and CDR2 is FQGNSA. Unmatched junction bases numbered 4, after V lost 4 bases and J lost 4 bases. The DNA for the CDR3 is TGTGCCAGCAGCTCCCCGGGACAGAATCAGCCCCAGCATTTT. It specifies CASSSPGQNQPQHF.

This clone has just one count. This chain uses TRBV7-2 with TRBJ2-2; 11 nucleotides align to TRBD2. The CDR3 sequence is 14 residues long. The germline V gene has CDR1 SGHTA and CDR2 FQGNSA. Unmatched junction bases numbered 1, after V lost 5 bases and J lost 5 bases. The CDR3 DNA is TGTGCCAGCAGCCGACTAGCGGGAACCGGGGAGCTGTTTTTT. Residues: CASSRLAGTGELFF.

V gene TRBV14 combines with J gene TRBJ1-2, with a possible D match to TRBD1 (5 bases). Trimming left V 2 bases short and J 6 bases short, with 13 bases between. This CDR3 is built from 14 residues. The germline gives CDR1 SGHDN, CDR2 FVKESK. The CDR3 region is CASSQWGRAHGYTF. The CDR3 DNA reads as TGTGCCAGCAGCCAATGGGGCAGAGCGCATGGCTACACCTTC.

The chain has TRBV6-4 and TRBJ2-1, with D perhaps TRBD1 (6 bases). V lost 5 bases, J lost 9 bases, and 14 bases lay in between. In germline, CDR1 is MRHNA, CDR2 SNTAGT. The CDR3 runs 13 residues. The CDR3 region has the DNA TGTGCCAGCAGTCCCGGGACAAGCCGTGAGCAGTTCTTC. This sequence encodes CASSPGTSREQFF.

This clone was counted once. The rearrangement links TRBV29-1 to TRBJ1-1, with TRBD1 as a possible D gene (5 bases). Trimming took 2 bases from V and 5 from J, leaving 9 bases between them. The germline V gene encodes CDR1 SQVTM and CDR2 ANQGSEA. CDR3 length: 12 amino acids. CDR3 DNA sequence: TGCAGCGTTGAATCTGGGGGGACTGAAGCTTTCTTT. This sequence encodes CSVESGGTEAFF.

The chain is built from TRBV7-3 and TRBJ2-4; D is unresolved. Germline V CDR1 and CDR2: SGHTA, FQGTGA. The CDR3 totals 17 residues. Trimming left V 4 bases short and J 0 bases short, with 16 bases between. The CDR3 DNA reads as TGTGCCAGCAGCTCCCCCTGGCAGTCCGTAGCCAAAAACATTCAGTACTTC. Its translation: CASSSPWQSVAKNIQYF. The entire variable domain, with the rest obtained from reference TRBV7-3 and TRBJ2-4, is as follows: GAGVSQTPSNKVTEKGKYVELRCDPISGHTALYWYRQSLGQGPEFLIYFQGTGAADDSGLPNDRFFAVRPEGSVSTLKIQRTERGDSAVYLCASSSPWQSVAKNIQYFGAGTRLSVL.

In DNA, the CDR3 is TGTGCCAGCAGGGGACAGGGGGGCTTCATCTATGGCTACACCTTC. It encodes CASRGQGGFIYGYTF. V usage is TRBV28 and J usage is TRBJ1-2; TRBD1 agrees at 11 bases. Germline-derived CDR1 and CDR2 are MDHEN and SYDVKM. This CDR3 contains 15 residues. The trim removed 6 bases at V and 4 bases at J, leaving 7 bases unmatched.

This sequence joins TRBV30 and TRBJ2-7; possibly TRBD1 for D (6 bases). V was clipped by 5 bases and J by 3 bases, with 17 bases between them. Germline CDR1 GTSNPN, CDR2 SVGIG (reference sequence). This CDR3 has 14 amino acids. In nucleotides, the CDR3 is TGTGCCTGGTACAACCCGGGACAACACTACGAGCAGTACTTC. This translates into CAWYNPGQHYEQYF.

This clone appeared a single time. This chain uses TRBV25-1 with TRBJ2-7, with 7 bases that match TRBD1. J was trimmed by 5 bases and V by 0 bases; bases with no gene match: 13. CDR1 is MGHDK and CDR2 is SYGVNS in the germline V gene. This CDR3 spans 17 amino acids. The CDR3 sequence: CASSEYIWAGGKHEQYF. CDR3 in DNA: TGTGCCAGCAGTGAATATATCTGGGCAGGGGGTAAGCACGAGCAGTACTTC.

This chain joins TRBV14 and TRBJ2-7; TRBD1 aligns across 9 bases. V shed 1 base and J 4 bases; nucleotides not matched to a gene: 5. Germline V lookup: CDR1 SGHDN, CDR2 FVKESK. CDR3 length equals 15 residues. The CDR3 loop is CASSQVGTGTYEQYF. The CDR3 region has the DNA TGTGCCAGCAGCCAAGTGGGGACAGGGACTTACGAGCAGTACTTC.

The chain links TRBV28 to TRBJ2-5, with 7 bases fitting TRBD1. After removal of 6 bases from V and 1 base from J, the junction contained 11 bases not matched to a gene. The germline V gene has CDR1 MDHEN and CDR2 SYDVKM. The CDR3 totals 16 residues. CDR3 DNA: TGTGCCAGCAGCCCTCGACAGGGACCCATCCAAGAGACCCAGTACTTC. Its translation is CASSPRQGPIQETQYF.

This clone was found once. CDR3 sequence: CASSQQWTNEKLFF. The CDR3 coding sequence is TGTGCCAGCAGCCAACAATGGACTAATGAAAAACTGTTTTTT. The V and J genes are TRBV6-5 and TRBJ1-4; no definite D call. The CDR3 is made up of 14 amino acids. V lost 6 bases and J lost 2, with 10 bases in between. Germline V gene sequence: CDR1 MNHEY, CDR2 SVGAGI.

This rearrangement joins TRBV15 to TRBJ2-7, with 7 bases fitting TRBD2. Germline lookup yields CDR1 LNHNV and CDR2 YYDKDF (reference sequence). This CDR3 has 15 residues. V lost 6 bases to trimming and J lost 3 bases; unmatched junction nucleotides: 11. The CDR3 sequence: CATRESGLGIYEQYF. CDR3 in DNA: TGTGCCACCAGGGAAAGTGGACTAGGAATCTACGAGCAGTACTTC.

J is TRBJ2-1 and V is TRBV7-9, with D possibly matching TRBD2 (6 bases). The CDR3 has 16 amino acids. Deletions cut 7 bases from V and 3 bases from J, with 19 bases between. The germline V gene encodes CDR1 SEHNR and CDR2 FQNEAQ (reference sequence). The CDR3, as DNA: TGTGCCAGCACCTCAGAGGCGGGAACCTTCTACAATGAGCAGTTCTTC. It translates to CASTSEAGTFYNEQFF.

The chain combines TRBV5-1 with TRBJ2-7; D is possibly TRBD1 (5 bases). CDR1 is SGHRS, CDR2 YFSETQ, per germline. V lost 5 bases and J 4 bases, leaving 22 bases between the germline ends. This CDR3 has 16 residues. CDR3 residues: CASSFPPGRQSYEQYF. CDR3 sequence (DNA): TGCGCCAGCAGTTTCCCTCCAGGGCGTCAATCTTACGAGCAGTACTTC.

This chain links TRBV11-1 with TRBJ2-4, with 8 bases matching TRBD1. In germline, CDR1 is SGHAT, CDR2 FQDESV (reference sequence). The junction had 6 bases not matched to a gene; V was cut back by 5 bases and J by 6 bases. There are 14 residues in the CDR3. The CDR3 bases are TGTGCCAGCAGCGAAGACGGGACAGGAAACATTCAGTACTTC. Protein product: CASSEDGTGNIQYF. Supplemented by reference TRBV11-1 and TRBJ2-4, the full variable domain reads EAEVAQSPRYKITEKSQAVAFWCDPISGHATLYWYRQILGQGPELLVQFQDESVVDDSQLPKDRFSAERLKGVDSTLKIQPAELGDSAMYLCASSEDGTGNIQYFGAGTRLSVL.

The J gene is TRBJ1-1, the V gene TRBV25-1; the match to TRBD1 covers 11 bases. J lost 7 bases, V lost 7 bases, and 5 bases had no gene match. Germline CDR1 is MGHDK and CDR2 is SYGVNS. The CDR3 runs 13 residues. The CDR3 region has the DNA TGTGCCAGCAAATGGACAGGGGGCTTTGAAGCTTTCTTT. Encoded protein: CASKWTGGFEAFF.

This chain connects TRBV7-8 to TRBJ1-1; perhaps TRBD1 as D (6 bases). The germline V and J ends were trimmed by 0 bases and 5 bases, with 7 bases remaining between them. CDR1 is SGHVS, CDR2 FQNEAQ, per germline. CDR3 length equals 13 residues. Here the CDR3 reads CASSLAQGTEAFF. CDR3 nucleotides: TGTGCCAGCAGCTTAGCACAGGGAACTGAAGCTTTCTTT.

The rearrangement uses TRBV27 and TRBJ2-4; possible D gene TRBD2, 5 bases. V was shortened by 4 bases and J by 11 bases, with 12 bases between the two germline ends. The CDR3 covers 12 residues. Germline V lookup: CDR1 MNHEY, CDR2 SMNVEV (reference sequence). The CDR3 nucleotides read TGTGCCAGCAGTTCTCTATCCGGGGTTCAGTACTTC. It encodes CASSSLSGVQYF.

This chain connects TRBV10-3 to TRBJ2-5, with 7 bases that match TRBD1. The closer fit of TRBJ2-7 to the DNA end suggests the J call may be wrong. This CDR3 comprises 13 residues. Germline V gene sequence: CDR1 ENHRY, CDR2 SYGVKD. CDR3 in amino acids: CAISAQGSYEQYF. The CDR3 DNA follows: TGTGCCATCAGCGCACAGGGGTCCTACGAGCAGTACTTC.

This rearrangement joins TRBV9 to TRBJ2-1, with 7 bases matching TRBD1. The V and J ends lost 0 bases and 4 bases, in that order; junction bases with no gene match: 4. The germline V gene has CDR1 SGDLS and CDR2 YYNGEE. This CDR3 is 15 amino acids long. The CDR3 loop is CASSVVGDRYNEQFF. The CDR3 coding sequence is TGTGCCAGCAGCGTAGTGGGGGACAGATACAATGAGCAGTTCTTC. Full variable domain (outside the CDR3, taken from reference TRBV9 and TRBJ2-1): DSGVTQTPKHLITATGQRVTLRCSPRSGDLSVYWYQQSLDQGLQFLIQYYNGEERAKGNILERFSAQQFPDLHSELNLSSLELGDSALYFCASSVVGDRYNEQFFGPGTRLTVL.

V and J are TRBV7-8 and TRBJ2-5; a possible D gene is TRBD1 (5 bases). Looked up from germline, CDR1 is SGHVS and CDR2 is FQNEAQ. The V gene lost 2 bases and the J gene lost 4 bases, with 14 bases spanning the gap. The CDR3 contains 15 residues. The CDR3 DNA reads TGTGCCAGCAGCTTAAATCCAGGGCAGAGAGAGACCCAGTACTTC. As protein: CASSLNPGQRETQYF.